This entry lists 2 T cell receptor beta chains sequenced from one sample in a study of OX40 agonist ivuxolimab in advanced cancers. Generated by immunoSEQ multiplex PCR, the TCRdb table keeps only in-frame clones and is missing some. Among approximately 30,000 clones listed, 82% were seen once. Sequences were derived from CD4+ or CD8+ T cells sorted from blood, sampled in a trial of the OX40 agonist ivuxolimab. These receptors all come from an adult with an advanced solid tumor such as melanoma, head and neck, liver or kidney cancer.

V and J are TRBV5-1 and TRBJ2-1; TRBD1 matches 7 bases. J was trimmed by 3 bases and V by 3 bases; bases with no gene match: 6. This CDR3 region has 15 residues. Germline CDR1 SGHRS, CDR2 YFSETQ. CDR3 residues: CASSSTGDSYNEQFF. Written as DNA, the CDR3 is TGCGCCAGCAGCTCAACCGGGGACAGCTACAATGAGCAGTTCTTC.

The V gene is TRBV6-5, the J gene TRBJ2-7; 8 positions match TRBD1. Germline-derived CDR1 and CDR2 are MNHEY and SVGAGI. With 6 bases clipped from V and 2 bases from J, the junction kept 3 bases outside the gene matches. This CDR3 comprises 13 residues. The DNA for the CDR3 is TGTGCCAGCAGGGACAGGGTTACCTACGAGCAGTACTTC. This gives the protein CASRDRVTYEQYF.